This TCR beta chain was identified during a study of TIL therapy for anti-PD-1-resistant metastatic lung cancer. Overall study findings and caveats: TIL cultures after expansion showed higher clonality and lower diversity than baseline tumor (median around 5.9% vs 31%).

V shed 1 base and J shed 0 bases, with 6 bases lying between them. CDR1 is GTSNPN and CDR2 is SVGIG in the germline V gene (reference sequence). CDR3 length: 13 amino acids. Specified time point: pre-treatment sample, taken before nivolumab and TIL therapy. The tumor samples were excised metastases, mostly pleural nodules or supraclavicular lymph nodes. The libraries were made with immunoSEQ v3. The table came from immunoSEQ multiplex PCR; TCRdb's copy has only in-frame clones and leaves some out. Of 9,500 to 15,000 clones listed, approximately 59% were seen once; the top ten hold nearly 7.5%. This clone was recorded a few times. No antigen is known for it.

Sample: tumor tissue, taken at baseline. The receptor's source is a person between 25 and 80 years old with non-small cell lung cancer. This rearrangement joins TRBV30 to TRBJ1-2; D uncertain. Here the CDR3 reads CAWSAATNYGYTF. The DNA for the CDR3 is TGTGCCTGGAGTGCGGCTACTAACTATGGCTACACCTTC.